This T cell receptor beta chain appears in the sequencing data of a study of Graves' ophthalmopathy and Graves' hyperthyroidism. Amplified material comprised TCR beta CDR3 regions derived from RNA transcripts. HTBI primers primed a first-round RT-PCR, and a second-round multiplex PCR followed. One entry per CDR3 protein, called by TCRdb with MiXCR from the multiplex PCR reads. This sample has 15,000 to 20,000 distinct CDR3 sequences, with 46% found just once. Germline V gene sequence: CDR1 ENHRY, CDR2 SYGVKD. The CDR3 has 13 amino acids. With 9 bases removed from V and 9 bases from J, the gap between germline ends came to 15 bases. Hyperthyroidism is called stable when no ophthalmopathy develops within 18 months of follow-up. PBMCs stemmed from approximately 9.7 ml of fresh peripheral blood.

The V and J genes are TRBV10-3 and TRBJ1-6, with D possibly TRBD1 on 5 matching bases. The clonotype originates from a woman aged 40 to 49 with stable Graves' hyperthyroidism. Sequencing was performed on peripheral blood. For the CDR3, the DNA is TGTGCCATTACACAGGCCGGGCGTTCACCCCTCCACTTT. Translating gives CAITQAGRSPLHF.